This TCR beta chain was found in a study of CD8 T cells in Susac syndrome. This clonotype appeared a single time. Reverse transcription of about 0.5 to 1 ug RNA was carried out with random hexamers. The immunoSEQ assay covered 54 Vbeta and 13 Jbeta segments for CDR3. TCRdb analysed the immunoSEQ multiplex PCR reads with MiXCR anew, one entry per CDR3 protein. This table has about 150,000 distinct CDR3 sequences, approximately 93% appearing once. The authors sequenced TCR beta from blood CD8+ and CD4+ T cells. Relapsing-remitting disease, either stable or active, was present in the multiple sclerosis controls, who were treatment-naive patients. TEMRA cells were enriched by FACS, while CD8+ and CD4+ T cells were obtained through a negative isolation that was performed magnetically. With V trimmed by 0 bases and J by 8 bases, 5 bases remained unmatched. The CDR3 loop spans 14 amino acids. The V gene's germline CDR1 is MGHRA and CDR2 YSYEKL.

This clonotype originated in a human donor with multiple sclerosis. The sequenced sample consisted of CD4+ T cells from PBMCs. The rearrangement links TRBV4-1 to TRBJ2-3, with TRBD2 identical over 7 bases. CDR3 bases: TGCGCCAGCAGCCAAGAGGGACTATCCCCTACGCAGTATTTT. This gives the protein CASSQEGLSPTQYF.